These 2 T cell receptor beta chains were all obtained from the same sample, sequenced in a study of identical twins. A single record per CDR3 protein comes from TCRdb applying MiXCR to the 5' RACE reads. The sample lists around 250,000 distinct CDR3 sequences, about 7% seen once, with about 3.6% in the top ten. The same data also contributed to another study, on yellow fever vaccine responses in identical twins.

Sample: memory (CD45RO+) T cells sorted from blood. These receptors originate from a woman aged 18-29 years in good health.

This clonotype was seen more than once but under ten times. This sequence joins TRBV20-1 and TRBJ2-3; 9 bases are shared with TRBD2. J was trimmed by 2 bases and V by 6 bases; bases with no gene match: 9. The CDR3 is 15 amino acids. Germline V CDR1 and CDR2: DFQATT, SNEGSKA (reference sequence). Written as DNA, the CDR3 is TGCAGTGCGACCCAACTAGCGGGCTACACAGATACGCAGTATTTT. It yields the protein CSATQLAGYTDTQYF.

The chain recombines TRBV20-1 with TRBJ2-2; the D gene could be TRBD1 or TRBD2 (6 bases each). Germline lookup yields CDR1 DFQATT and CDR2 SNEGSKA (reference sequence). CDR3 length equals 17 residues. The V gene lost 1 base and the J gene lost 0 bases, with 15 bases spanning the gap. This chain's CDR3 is CSARGVWGAANTGELFF. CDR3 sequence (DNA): TGCAGTGCTAGAGGGGTTTGGGGGGCTGCGAACACCGGGGAGCTGTTTTTT.